This record concerns one TCR beta chain sequence. Antigen: not known. The data are from a study of post-analysis software for immune sequencing data. Trimming cost V 6 bases and J 1 base, with 15 bases left between them. The CDR3 runs 15 residues. Study-wide results and limits: Relative to controls, patients had a few TRBV segments at higher frequency, with TRBV5-6, TRBV5-1 and TRBV20-1 among these.

TCR beta cDNA libraries included unique molecular identifiers. Once roughly 0.85 to 11 million T cells were used, hundreds of thousands of cDNA molecules resulted. TCRdb fed the PCR reads into MiXCR, producing one record per CDR3 protein. The data contain under 900,000 distinct CDR3 sequences, approximately 57% of them singletons. Material for sequencing was blood. The sequence came from a girl under 18 with multiple sclerosis. The genes are TRBV12-3 or TRBV12-4 and TRBJ2-5; the D gene is possibly TRBD1 (5 bases). CDR3: CASSPYTGSQETQYF. In nucleotides, the CDR3 is TGTGCCAGCAGCCCCTATACAGGAAGCCAAGAGACCCAGTACTTC.